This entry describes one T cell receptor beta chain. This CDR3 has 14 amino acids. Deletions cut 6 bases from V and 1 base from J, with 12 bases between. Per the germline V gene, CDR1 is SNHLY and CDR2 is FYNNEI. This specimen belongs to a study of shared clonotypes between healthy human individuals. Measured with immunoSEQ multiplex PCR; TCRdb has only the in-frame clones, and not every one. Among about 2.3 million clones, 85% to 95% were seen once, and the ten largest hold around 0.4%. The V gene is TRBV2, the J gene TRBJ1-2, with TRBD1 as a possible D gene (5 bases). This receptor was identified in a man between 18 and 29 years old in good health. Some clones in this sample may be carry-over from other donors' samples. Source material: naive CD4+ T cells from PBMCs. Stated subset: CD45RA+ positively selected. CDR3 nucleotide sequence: TGTGCCAGCAGGGGACGGGCAAATAACTATGGCTACACCTTC. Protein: CASRGRANNYGYTF.